These T cell receptor beta chains were read from a single sample in a study of patients and donors after allogeneic stem cell transplantation. TCRdb passed the RT-PCR reads through MiXCR, listing each CDR3 protein once. The repertoire holds roughly 880,000 distinct CDR3 sequences, approximately 18% seen once, with 6% in the top ten. The sample taken for sequencing was blood, either unsorted or a sorted T cell fraction (not recorded which). Every receptor here comes from a human donor who was either an allogeneic HSCT recipient or a stem cell or donor lymphocyte infusion donor (not recorded which). It is not recorded whose cells these are; they may come from a transplant donor. Each CDR3 is given with its conserved first and last residue. A D gene is named only where the DNA matches it firmly. Only some rows state a clone size, as once, few, many or a class for expanded clones.

v_call	clone_size	d_call	j_call	cdr3_aa	cdr3_nt
TRBV5-8	few	NA	TRBJ2-1	CASSFADGPTYNEQFF	TGTGCCAGCAGCTTCGCGGACGGTCCGACCTACAATGAGCAGTTCTTC
TRBV20-1	NA	TRBD2	TRBJ2-7	CSASQSTSGFYVEQYF	TGCAGTGCTAGCCAGTCGACTAGCGGATTTTACGTCGAGCAGTACTTC
TRBV19	few	NA	TRBJ2-1	CASSHTGAGNEQFF	TGTGCCAGTAGCCATACGGGGGCCGGTAATGAGCAGTTCTTC
TRBV20-1	few	TRBD1	TRBJ1-2	CSARTGADGYTF	TGCAGTGCTAGAACAGGGGCCGATGGCTACACCTTC
TRBV12-3/TRBV12-4	NA	NA	TRBJ2-1	CASSLLVPYNEQFF	TGTGCCAGCAGTTTATTAGTCCCCTACAATGAGCAGTTCTTC
TRBV5-1	few	TRBD1	TRBJ2-5	CASSLGDRAQETQYF	TGCGCCAGCAGCTTGGGGGACAGGGCCCAAGAGACCCAGTACTTC
TRBV3-1	NA	TRBD1	TRBJ2-1	CASSLRTGSYNEQFF	TGTGCCAGCAGCCTTCGGACAGGCTCCTACAATGAGCAGTTCTTC
TRBV5-1	few	TRBD2	TRBJ2-1	CASSAAQVLAGGQNEQFF	TGCGCCAGCAGCGCGGCCCAGGTGTTAGCGGGAGGTCAAAATGAGCAGTTCTTC
TRBV12-3/TRBV12-4	many	TRBD2	TRBJ2-3	CASSFSGKRGIGDTQYF	TGTGCCAGCAGTTTCTCCGGAAAGCGGGGTATTGGAGATACGCAGTATTTT
TRBV5-1	NA	TRBD2	TRBJ2-3	CASSLAFLAGVTDTQYF	TGCGCCAGCAGCTTGGCCTTCCTAGCGGGAGTTACAGATACGCAGTATTTT
TRBV6-2/TRBV6-3	few	TRBD2	TRBJ2-5	CASSSLAGGPQETQYF	TGTGCCAGCAGTTCCCTCGCGGGGGGTCCCCAAGAGACCCAGTACTTC
TRBV18	few	NA	TRBJ1-3	CASSPQGTSGNTIYF	TGTGCCAGCTCACCACAGGGGACCTCTGGAAACACCATATATTTT
TRBV7-9	few	NA	TRBJ2-2	CASTRDGHTGELFF	TGTGCCAGCACCAGGGACGGACACACCGGGGAGCTGTTTTTT
TRBV7-7	many	NA	TRBJ2-1	CASSLARGRDNEQFF	TGTGCTAGCAGCTTAGCCCGGGGGCGCGACAATGAGCAGTTCTTC
TRBV29-1	few	TRBD1	TRBJ1-1	CSASGDRNTEAFF	TGCAGCGCTTCGGGGGACAGAAACACTGAAGCTTTCTTT
TRBV5-1	few	NA	TRBJ2-2	CASSLDAGGELFF	TGCGCCAGCAGCTTGGATGCTGGCGGGGAGCTGTTTTTT
TRBV5-1	NA	TRBD1	TRBJ1-6	CASSPFGQVVSPLHF	TGCGCCAGCAGCCCCTTTGGACAGGTTGTTTCACCCCTCCACTTT
TRBV6-6	few	NA	TRBJ1-1	CASGRGANTEAFF	TGTGCCAGCGGTAGGGGGGCGAACACTGAAGCTTTCTTT
TRBV10-3	few	NA	TRBJ1-1	CAISDGKRNTEAFF	TGTGCCATCAGTGACGGCAAGAGGAACACTGAAGCTTTCTTT
TRBV12-3/TRBV12-4	NA	NA	TRBJ2-7	CASRPRGEGEQYF	TGTGCCAGCAGACCCAGGGGGGAAGGCGAGCAGTACTTC
TRBV12-3/TRBV12-4	NA	NA	TRBJ1-5	CASGVPQHF	TGTGCCAGCGGGGTTCCCCAGCATTTT
TRBV7-9	NA	NA	TRBJ1-1	CASRPKPQAGTEAFF	TGTGCCAGCAGACCGAAGCCCCAGGCCGGCACTGAAGCTTTCTTT
TRBV6-1	NA	TRBD1	TRBJ1-5	CASSPLDRGIGQPQHF	TGTGCCAGCAGTCCGTTGGACAGGGGTATCGGCCAGCCCCAGCATTTT